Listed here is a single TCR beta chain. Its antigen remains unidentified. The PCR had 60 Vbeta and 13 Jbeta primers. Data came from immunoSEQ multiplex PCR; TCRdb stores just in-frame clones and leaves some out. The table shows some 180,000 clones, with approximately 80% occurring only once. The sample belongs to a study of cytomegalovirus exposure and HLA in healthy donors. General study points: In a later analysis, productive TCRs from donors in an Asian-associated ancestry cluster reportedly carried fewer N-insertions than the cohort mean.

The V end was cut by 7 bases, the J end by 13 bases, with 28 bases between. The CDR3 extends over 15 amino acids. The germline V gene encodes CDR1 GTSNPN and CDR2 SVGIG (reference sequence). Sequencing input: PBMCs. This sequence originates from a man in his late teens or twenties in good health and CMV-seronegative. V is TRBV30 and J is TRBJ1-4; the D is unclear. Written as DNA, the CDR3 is TGTGCCTACCGTTCGAGGTTTGAGATCTCCGAAGTACTGTTTTTT. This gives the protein CAYRSRFEISEVLFF.